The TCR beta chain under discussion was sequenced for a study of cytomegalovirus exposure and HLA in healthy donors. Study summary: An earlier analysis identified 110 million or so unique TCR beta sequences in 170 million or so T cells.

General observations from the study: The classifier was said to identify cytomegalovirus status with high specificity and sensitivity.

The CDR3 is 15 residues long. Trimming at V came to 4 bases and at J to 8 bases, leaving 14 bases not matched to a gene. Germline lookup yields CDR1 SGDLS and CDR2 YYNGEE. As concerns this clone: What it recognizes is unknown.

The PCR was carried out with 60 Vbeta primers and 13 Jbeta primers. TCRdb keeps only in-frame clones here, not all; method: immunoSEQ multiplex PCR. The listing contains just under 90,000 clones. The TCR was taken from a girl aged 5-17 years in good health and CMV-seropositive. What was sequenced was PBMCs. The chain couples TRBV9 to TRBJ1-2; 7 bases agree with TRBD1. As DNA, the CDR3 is TGTGCCAGCAGCTCCATACAGGGGATTCCTGAAGGCTACACCTTC. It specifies CASSSIQGIPEGYTF.